The 6 T cell receptor beta chains below come from one sample, sequenced in a study of blood T cell repertoires in COVID-19. The method was immunoSEQ multiplex PCR; TCRdb's version includes in-frame clones alone and lacks a portion of them. The data show 200,000 to 250,000 clones, 90% seen once. Sample: PBMCs or T cells enriched from blood (not recorded which). These receptors came from a man under 40 who had been exposed to COVID-19.

The CDR3 DNA follows: TGTGCCCCCGGCGCCAGGGGAAGGGATGGCTACACCTTC. This translates into CAPGARGRDGYTF. The gene calls are TRBV6-5 and TRBJ1-2, with D perhaps TRBD1 (6 bases). The germline V gene encodes CDR1 MNHEY and CDR2 SVGAGI. V was trimmed by 11 bases and J by 6 bases, leaving 19 bases between them. This CDR3 region has 13 residues.

The rearrangement links TRBV11-2 to TRBJ2-7; 9 nucleotides agree with TRBD1. CDR1 is SGHAT and CDR2 is FQNNGV in the germline V gene. Losses at the gene ends were 7 bases for V and 6 bases for J; bases not matched to a gene: 10. The CDR3 extends over 14 amino acids. The CDR3: CASTTGTGFFEQYF. CDR3 DNA: TGTGCCAGCACCACCGGGACAGGGTTCTTCGAGCAGTACTTC.

The rearrangement links TRBV5-1 to TRBJ2-3, with TRBD1 matching 8 bases. The CDR3 spans 13 residues. Germline V gives CDR1 SGHRS, CDR2 YFSETQ. V was pared by 4 bases and J by 4 bases, with 2 bases of the junction left unmatched. The CDR3 DNA is TGCGCCAGCAGCACGACAGGGGCAGATACGCAGTATTTT. The encoded protein is CASSTTGADTQYF.

The count of this clone is one. The CDR3 nucleotides are TGTGCCAGCAGCCAAGCCCAGCGGGAGAGAGACACTGAAGCTTTCTTT. Its translation is CASSQAQRERDTEAFF. This chain uses TRBV3-1 (or the pseudogene TRBV3-2) with TRBJ1-1, with no clear D. The CDR3 length is 16 residues. The germline V gene has CDR1 LGHDT and CDR2 YNNKEL (reference sequence). The V end lost 1 base, the J end lost 3 bases, and 15 bases lay between the germline ends.

V gene TRBV9 combines with J gene TRBJ2-2, with D hard to call. This CDR3 is built from 13 residues. Germline V gene data show CDR1 as SGDLS and CDR2 as YYNGEE. The ends were cut back, 0 bases at V and 8 bases at J, with 8 bases in the middle. CDR3 loop: CASSVAAAGELFF. The CDR3 nucleotides read TGTGCCAGCAGCGTAGCGGCGGCGGGGGAGCTGTTTTTT.

This clone was detected once. This chain joins TRBV18 and TRBJ1-5, with 9 bases identical to TRBD1. Trimming at V came to 3 bases and at J to 4 bases, leaving 4 bases not matched to a gene. Germline lookup yields CDR1 KGHSH and CDR2 LQKENI. The CDR3 length is 15 residues. CDR3 in amino acids: CASSPYGTGNQPQHF. Here the CDR3 DNA reads TGTGCCAGCTCACCTTATGGGACAGGGAATCAGCCCCAGCATTTT.